The 29 T cell receptor beta chains in this list originate from one sample, sequenced in a study of blood T cell repertoires in COVID-19. Produced via immunoSEQ multiplex PCR; TCRdb's table is partial and in-frame only. The table has approximately 74,000 clones, less than 95% seen once. What was sequenced was peripheral blood. These receptors all come from a woman aged 55-75 years with active COVID-19.

CDR3 amino acids: CASSLGMGGRAGNEQFF. CDR3 DNA sequence: TGCGCCAGCAGCTTGGGTATGGGCGGGAGGGCCGGCAATGAGCAGTTCTTC. The rearrangement links TRBV5-1 to TRBJ2-1; 9 nucleotides align to TRBD2. Germline V gene sequence: CDR1 SGHRS, CDR2 YFSETQ. The CDR3 is made up of 17 amino acids. J lost 6 bases, V lost 0 bases, and 10 bases had no gene match. The whole variable domain, remainder taken from reference TRBV5-1 and TRBJ2-1, is KAGVTQTPRYLIKTRGQQVTLSCSPISGHRSVSWYQQTPGQGLQFLFEYFSETQRNKGNFPGRFSGRQFSNSRSEMNVSTLELGDSALYLCASSLGMGGRAGNEQFFGPGTRLTVL.

The rearrangement links TRBV28 to TRBJ2-1; D is perhaps TRBD1 (5 bases). The V and J ends lost 3 bases and 8 bases respectively, with 17 bases between them. This CDR3 is 15 amino acids long. Germline values: CDR1 MDHEN, CDR2 SYDVKM. The CDR3 region is CASSFSQGRLDEQFF. CDR3 nucleotides: TGTGCCAGCAGTTTCTCTCAGGGAAGGTTGGATGAGCAGTTCTTC.

Here the CDR3 DNA reads TGTGCCAGCTCACCAAGACGGGGCAATGAGCAGTTCTTC. Encoded protein: CASSPRRGNEQFF. The chain recombines TRBV18 with TRBJ2-1; perhaps TRBD2 as D (5 bases). This CDR3 has 13 residues. Germline CDR1 and CDR2: KGHSH and LQKENI. The germline V and J ends were trimmed by 2 bases and 6 bases, with 8 bases remaining between them.

The chain has TRBV28 and TRBJ1-2, with TRBD1 matching 7 bases. The junction had 15 bases not matched to a gene; V was cut back by 6 bases and J by 8 bases. The CDR3 loop spans 15 amino acids. Germline V gene sequence: CDR1 MDHEN, CDR2 SYDVKM. The CDR3 reads CASRLGAGGQRGYTF. For the CDR3, the DNA is TGTGCCAGCAGGCTGGGCGCAGGGGGACAGAGAGGCTACACCTTC.

The chain joins TRBV6-5 to TRBJ2-5, with a tentative D call TRBD1 (7 bases). CDR3 length: 14 amino acids. V was shortened by 6 bases and J by 5 bases, with 16 bases between the two germline ends. In germline, CDR1 is MNHEY, CDR2 SVGAGI. CDR3 sequence reads: CASSARAGGETQYF. The CDR3, as DNA: TGTGCCAGCAGCGCGAGGGCAGGGGGGGAGACCCAGTACTTC.

The chain is built from TRBV3-1 (or the pseudogene TRBV3-2) and TRBJ2-6, with 7 nucleotides matching TRBD1. V lost 6 bases, J lost 4 bases, and 6 bases stayed unmatched. The germline CDR1 and CDR2 sequences are LGHDT and YNNKEL (reference sequence). The CDR3 extends over 15 amino acids. CDR3 DNA: TGTGCCAGCAGTCAACAGGGGAAGGGGGCCAACGTCCTGACTTTC. Residues: CASSQQGKGANVLTF.

The rearrangement uses TRBV6-5 and TRBJ1-6; TRBD1 might be the D (5 bases). The CDR3 covers 15 residues. Germline-derived CDR1 and CDR2 are MNHEY and SVGAGI. The V end lost 0 bases, the J end lost 13 bases, and 16 bases lay between the germline ends. The CDR3 nucleotides read TGTGCCAGCAGTTACTCGAGTAAGGGGAGGTCGCCCCTCCACTTT. Amino acid sequence: CASSYSSKGRSPLHF.

The J gene is TRBJ2-7, the V gene TRBV10-3; TRBD1 aligns across 8 bases. The CDR3 covers 12 residues. Per the germline V gene, CDR1 is ENHRY and CDR2 is SYGVKD. The J segment lost 6 bases and the V segment lost 3 bases, leaving 1 base of the junction unmatched. This CDR3 reads CAISDGTGEQYF. In nucleotides, the CDR3 is TGTGCCATCAGTGACGGGACAGGCGAGCAGTACTTC.

V and J are TRBV6-6 and TRBJ2-7, with 11 bases lining up with TRBD1. After removal of 0 bases from V and 5 bases from J, the junction contained 3 bases not matched to a gene. The CDR3 extends over 15 amino acids. From germline, CDR1 is MNHNY and CDR2 SVGAGI (reference sequence). The CDR3 loop is CASSYSRDRGDEQYF. The CDR3 bases are TGTGCCAGCAGTTACTCTCGGGACAGGGGGGACGAGCAGTACTTC.

The V call is TRBV19, the J call TRBJ1-2; D not certain. The ends were cut back, 10 bases at V and 7 bases at J, with 25 bases in the middle. From germline, CDR1 is LNHDA and CDR2 SQIVND (reference sequence). The length of the CDR3 is 15 residues. The CDR3 DNA is TGTGCCACCAATCCCTTGTGGGCTTTCAATCTTGGCTACACCTTC. Amino acid sequence: CATNPLWAFNLGYTF.

The chain recombines TRBV30 with TRBJ2-2, with TRBD2 matching 10 bases. V shed 0 bases and J 2 bases; nucleotides not matched to a gene: 0. Germline V gives CDR1 GTSNPN, CDR2 SVGIG (reference sequence). The CDR3 has 15 amino acids. The CDR3 DNA reads as TGTGCCTGGAGTGTACTAGCGGGAAACACCGGGGAGCTGTTTTTT. The encoded protein is CAWSVLAGNTGELFF.

The chain carries TRBV13 and TRBJ1-1, with D uncertain. The CDR3 consists of 14 residues. Germline CDR1 reads PRHDT; CDR2 reads FYEKMQ (reference sequence). V shed 5 bases and J shed 9 bases, with 19 bases lying between them. In nucleotides, the CDR3 is TGTGCCAGCAGCCGGTCCAGATCGCGACTGCAAGCTTTCTTT. Translated, it gives CASSRSRSRLQAFF.

The genes are TRBV5-4 and TRBJ2-2, with a possible D match to TRBD1 (6 bases). There are 13 residues in the CDR3. The germline CDR1 and CDR2 sequences are SGHNT and YYREEE (reference sequence). With 5 bases removed from V and 6 bases from J, the gap between germline ends came to 11 bases. This CDR3 is CASSTGWSGELFF. In nucleotides, the CDR3 is TGTGCCAGCAGTACAGGGTGGTCCGGGGAGCTGTTTTTT.

The chain uses TRBV6-5 and TRBJ1-2; D possibly corresponds to TRBD1 (5 bases). With 6 bases removed from V and 4 bases from J, the gap between germline ends came to 15 bases. The CDR3 spans 14 residues. Germline-derived CDR1 and CDR2 are MNHEY and SVGAGI. CDR3 sequence (DNA): TGTGCCAGCAGACAACCAGGGAGGACCTATGGCTACACCTTC. The encoded protein is CASRQPGRTYGYTF.

The chain has TRBV7-9 and TRBJ2-7; a weak D match, TRBD1 (6 bases). Trimming shortened V by 5 bases and J by 7 bases, and 21 bases separated the two germline ends. Germline assignment: CDR1 SEHNR and CDR2 FQNEAQ (reference sequence). This CDR3 spans 15 amino acids. The CDR3, as DNA: TGTGCCAGCAGCCTAGACAGGTTCCCTGATTGGGAGCAGTACTTC. Protein product: CASSLDRFPDWEQYF.

The chain links TRBV4-2 to TRBJ2-5, with TRBD1 matching over 7 bases. The ends lost 0 bases at V and 2 bases at J; junction bases unmatched: 6. The CDR3 has 16 residues. Germline loops: CDR1 LGHNA, CDR2 YNFKEQ. CDR3 nucleotide sequence: TGTGCCAGCAGCCAAGATGGGACAGAACCTCAAGAGACCCAGTACTTC. Translating gives CASSQDGTEPQETQYF.

This clone occurred a few times. This sequence joins TRBV14 and TRBJ1-2; D ambiguous. This CDR3 comprises 13 residues. Per the germline V gene, CDR1 is SGHDN and CDR2 is FVKESK. V was cut by 4 bases and J by 4 bases, with 10 bases left in between. The CDR3 reads CASSRVAAYGYTF. CDR3 bases: TGTGCCAGCAGCCGGGTAGCAGCCTATGGCTACACCTTC.

This chain links TRBV18 with TRBJ2-5, with a possible D match to TRBD1 (7 bases). The germline CDR1 and CDR2 sequences are KGHSH and LQKENI. Deletions cut 6 bases from V and 1 base from J, with 12 bases between. CDR3 length equals 14 residues. The CDR3 loop reads CASSGGQLQETQYF. CDR3 DNA: TGTGCCAGCTCGGGGGGACAGCTCCAAGAGACCCAGTACTTC.

This sequence joins TRBV21-1 and TRBJ1-3; no check of the table's D call, TRBD1, against the DNA was made. TRBV21-1 represents a pseudogene. The CDR3 loop spans 16 amino acids. Here the CDR3 DNA reads TGTGCCAGCAGCAAGACGGACAGGTCCTCTGGAAACACCATATATTTT. This translates into CASSKTDRSSGNTIYF.

The table lists this clone with a count of one. The CDR3 protein is CASRPTRTGLEAFF. CDR3 DNA: TGTGCCAGCAGGCCGACTCGGACAGGCCTTGAAGCTTTCTTT. This chain connects TRBV6-6 to TRBJ1-1, with 7 bases matching TRBD1. The germline V gene has CDR1 MNHNY and CDR2 SVGAGI (reference sequence). The CDR3 totals 14 residues. Trimming took 6 bases from V and 7 from J; bases not matched to a gene: 11.

The V and J genes are TRBV15 and TRBJ1-1, with D perhaps matching TRBD1 (5 bases). CDR3 length: 16 amino acids. The germline V gene has CDR1 LNHNV and CDR2 YYDKDF (reference sequence). V was pared by 3 bases and J by 5 bases, with 19 bases between. Here the CDR3 reads CATSRLLRGGGTEAFF. The DNA for the CDR3 is TGTGCCACCAGCAGGCTCTTACGTGGGGGAGGAACTGAAGCTTTCTTT.

The V call is TRBV9, the J call TRBJ2-1; 11 bases fit TRBD2. The CDR3 is made up of 16 amino acids. Germline values: CDR1 SGDLS, CDR2 YYNGEE. V shed 2 bases, J shed 6 bases, and the junction held 7 bases outside the gene matches. This CDR3 reads CASSVGLAGGRNEQFF. CDR3 DNA: TGTGCCAGCAGCGTCGGGCTAGCGGGAGGACGCAATGAGCAGTTCTTC.

The CDR3 here is CASSLRGEQYF. For the CDR3, the DNA is TGTGCCAGCAGCTTGAGGGGGGAGCAGTACTTC. J is TRBJ2-7 and V is TRBV7-2, with D possibly matching TRBD1 (6 bases). From germline, CDR1 is SGHTA and CDR2 FQGNSA. The V and J ends lost 3 bases and 7 bases respectively, with 7 bases between them. The CDR3 extends over 11 amino acids.

J is TRBJ1-4 and V is TRBV19; tentative D call: TRBD1 (6 bases). Germline CDR1 and CDR2: LNHDA and SQIVND (reference sequence). The CDR3 covers 15 residues. Trimming removed 4 bases at V and 3 bases at J, with 12 bases between. The CDR3 region has the DNA TGTGCCAGTAGTAGATGGACAGACGCTAATGAAAAACTGTTTTTT. Protein: CASSRWTDANEKLFF.

J is TRBJ1-2 and V is TRBV30, with 7 bases fitting TRBD1. With V trimmed by 7 bases and J by 2 bases, 7 bases remained unmatched. CDR3 length equals 13 residues. CDR1 and CDR2 (germline): GTSNPN, SVGIG (reference sequence). CDR3 coding DNA: TGTGCCTTGGACAGGCTATTGAACTATGGCTACACCTTC. This codes for CALDRLLNYGYTF.

This clone came up a few times. The chain is built from TRBV2 and TRBJ2-5; the D is unclear. CDR1 is SNHLY and CDR2 is FYNNEI in the germline V gene. Deletions cut 7 bases from V and 2 bases from J, with 17 bases between. The CDR3 spans 15 residues. The DNA for the CDR3 is TGTGCCAGCAACCAACAGAGCTTGTCGCAAGAGACCCAGTACTTC. It is translated as CASNQQSLSQETQYF.

The rearrangement joins TRBV28 to TRBJ2-1; 10 nucleotides agree with TRBD2. V lost 5 bases, J lost 2 bases, and 3 bases stayed unmatched. Germline assignment: CDR1 MDHEN and CDR2 SYDVKM. This CDR3 region has 15 residues. This CDR3 reads CASSGSGRAYNEQFF. The CDR3 nucleotides are TGTGCCAGCAGTGGGAGCGGGAGGGCCTACAATGAGCAGTTCTTC. Looking up the rest from reference TRBV28 and TRBJ2-1 gives the full variable domain: DVKVTQSSRYLVKRTGEKVFLECVQDMDHENMFWYRQDPGLGLRLIYFSYDVKMKEKGDIPEGYSVSREKKERFSLILESASTNQTSMYLCASSGSGRAYNEQFFGPGTRLTVL.

The chain joins TRBV2 to TRBJ1-5; D is unresolved. Germline V lookup: CDR1 SNHLY, CDR2 FYNNEI. The CDR3 length is 14 residues. The V end was cut by 6 bases, the J end by 7 bases, with 16 bases between. CDR3 protein: CASSAGRTGQPQHF. The DNA for the CDR3 is TGTGCCAGCAGCGCGGGTCGCACGGGGCAGCCCCAGCATTTT.

The V call is TRBV5-6, the J call TRBJ2-3, with D hard to call. V was shortened by 1 base and J by 4 bases, with 10 bases between the two germline ends. Per germline, CDR1 SGHDT and CDR2 YYEEEE. The CDR3 runs 14 residues. The DNA of the CDR3 is TGTGCCAGCAGCTTGAAAAGACACGCAGATACGCAGTATTTT. Protein product: CASSLKRHADTQYF.